The clone carrying this T cell receptor (beta chain) has only one observation. This entry belongs to a study of T cell changes during pregnancy in multiple sclerosis. Sequencing was performed with immunoSEQ multiplex PCR; in TCRdb, only in-frame clones are kept and a portion is missing. Of roughly 77,000 clones listed, roughly 89% are singletons. With 3 bases removed from V and 7 bases from J, the gap between germline ends came to 13 bases. The CDR3 covers 14 residues. From germline, CDR1 is SGHVS and CDR2 FNYEAQ. This receptor was obtained from a female donor with multiple sclerosis, enrolled in a pregnancy study. The chain joins TRBV7-6 to TRBJ2-1, with D uncertain. The material was peripheral blood, obtained in the second trimester of pregnancy. The CDR3 loop reads CASSLVLSGNEQFF. The CDR3 DNA reads TGTGCCAGCAGCTTGGTACTATCCGGGAATGAGCAGTTCTTC.